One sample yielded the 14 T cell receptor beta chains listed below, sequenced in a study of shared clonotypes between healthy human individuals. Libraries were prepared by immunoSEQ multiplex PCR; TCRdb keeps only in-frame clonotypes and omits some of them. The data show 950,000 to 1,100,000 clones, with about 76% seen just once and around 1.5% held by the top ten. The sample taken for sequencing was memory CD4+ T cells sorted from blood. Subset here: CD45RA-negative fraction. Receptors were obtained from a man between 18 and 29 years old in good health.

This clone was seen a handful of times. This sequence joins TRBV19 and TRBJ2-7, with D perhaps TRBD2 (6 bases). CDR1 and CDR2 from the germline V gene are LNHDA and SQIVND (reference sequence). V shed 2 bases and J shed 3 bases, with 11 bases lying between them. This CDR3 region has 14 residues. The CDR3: CASSINGLLYEQYF. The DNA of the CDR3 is TGTGCCAGTAGTATAAACGGACTACTCTACGAGCAGTACTTC.

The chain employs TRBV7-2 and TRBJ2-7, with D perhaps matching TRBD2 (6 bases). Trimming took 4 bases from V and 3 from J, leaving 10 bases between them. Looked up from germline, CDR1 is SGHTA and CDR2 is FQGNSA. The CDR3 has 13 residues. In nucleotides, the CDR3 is TGTGCCAGCAGCTCAAGAGCGGGCTACGAGCAGTACTTC. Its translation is CASSSRAGYEQYF.

The CDR3 nucleotides read TGTGCCAGCAGCTCCACCGACGTGGAGCAGTACTTC. Its translation is CASSSTDVEQYF. V is TRBV11-3 and J is TRBJ2-7, with D hard to call. This CDR3 has 12 amino acids. From germline, CDR1 is SGHNT and CDR2 YENEEA. The V end lost 4 bases, the J end lost 7 bases, and 11 bases lay between the germline ends.

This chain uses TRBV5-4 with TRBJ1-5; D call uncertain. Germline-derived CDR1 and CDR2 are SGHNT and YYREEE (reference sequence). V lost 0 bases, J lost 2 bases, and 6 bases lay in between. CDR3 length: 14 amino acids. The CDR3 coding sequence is TGTGCCAGCAGCTTGGACAGCCGCAATCAGCCCCAGCATTTT. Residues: CASSLDSRNQPQHF. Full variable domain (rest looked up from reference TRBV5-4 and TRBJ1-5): ETGVTQSPTHLIKTRGQQVTLRCSSQSGHNTVSWYQQALGQGPQFIFQYYREEENGRGNFPPRFSGLQFPNYSSELNVNALELDDSALYLCASSLDSRNQPQHFGDGTRLSIL.

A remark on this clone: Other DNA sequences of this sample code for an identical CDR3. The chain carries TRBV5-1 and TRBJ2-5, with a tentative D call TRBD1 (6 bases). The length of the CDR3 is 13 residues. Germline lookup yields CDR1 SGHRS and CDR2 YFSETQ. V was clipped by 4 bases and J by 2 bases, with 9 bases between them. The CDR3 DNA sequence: TGCGCCAGCAGCCCTGGACAGCAAGAGACCCAGTACTTC. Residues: CASSPGQQETQYF. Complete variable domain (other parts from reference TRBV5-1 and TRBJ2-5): KAGVTQTPRYLIKTRGQQVTLSCSPISGHRSVSWYQQTPGQGLQFLFEYFSETQRNKGNFPGRFSGRQFSNSRSEMNVSTLELGDSALYLCASSPGQQETQYFGPGTRLLVL.

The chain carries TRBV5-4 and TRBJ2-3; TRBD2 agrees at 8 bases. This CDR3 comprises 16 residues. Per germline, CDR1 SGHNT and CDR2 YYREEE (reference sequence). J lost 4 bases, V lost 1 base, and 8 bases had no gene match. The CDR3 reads CASSLFAGGGADTQYF. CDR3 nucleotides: TGTGCCAGCAGCTTGTTCGCGGGGGGCGGGGCAGATACGCAGTATTTT.

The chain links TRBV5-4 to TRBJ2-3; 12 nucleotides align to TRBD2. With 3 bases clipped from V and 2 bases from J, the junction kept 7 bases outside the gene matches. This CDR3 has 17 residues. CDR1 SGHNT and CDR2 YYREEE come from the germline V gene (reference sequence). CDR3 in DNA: TGTGCCAGCAGCTCCCAGACTAGCGGGAGTCCCACAGATACGCAGTATTTT. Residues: CASSSQTSGSPTDTQYF. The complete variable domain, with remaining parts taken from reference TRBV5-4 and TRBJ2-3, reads ETGVTQSPTHLIKTRGQQVTLRCSSQSGHNTVSWYQQALGQGPQFIFQYYREEENGRGNFPPRFSGLQFPNYSSELNVNALELDDSALYLCASSSQTSGSPTDTQYFGPGTRLTVL.

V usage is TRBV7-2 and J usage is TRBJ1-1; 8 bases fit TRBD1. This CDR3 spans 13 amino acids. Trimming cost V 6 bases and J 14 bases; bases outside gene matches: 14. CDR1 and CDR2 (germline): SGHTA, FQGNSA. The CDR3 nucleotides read TGTGCCAGCAGTAACAGGGGGACGACAGGGGCATTCTTT. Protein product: CASSNRGTTGAFF.

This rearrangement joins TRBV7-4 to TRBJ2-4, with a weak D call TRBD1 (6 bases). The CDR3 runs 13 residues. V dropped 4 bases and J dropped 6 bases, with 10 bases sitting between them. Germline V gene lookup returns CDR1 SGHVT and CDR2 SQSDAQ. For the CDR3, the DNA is TGTGCCAGCAGCTCCTGGACAGTAAACATTCAGTACTTC. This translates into CASSSWTVNIQYF. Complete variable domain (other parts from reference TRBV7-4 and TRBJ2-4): GAGVSQSPRYKVAKRGRDVALRCDSISGHVTLYWYRQTLGQGSEVLTYSQSDAQRDKSGRPSGRFSAERPERSVSTLKIQRTEQGDSAVYLCASSSWTVNIQYFGAGTRLSVL.

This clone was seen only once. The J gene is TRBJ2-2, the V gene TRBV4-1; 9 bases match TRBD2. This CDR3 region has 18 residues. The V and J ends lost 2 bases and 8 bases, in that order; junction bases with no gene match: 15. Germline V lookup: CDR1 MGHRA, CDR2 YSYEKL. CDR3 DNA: TGCGCCAGCAGCCAATCTTGGGCGGCGGGGGGGCAGGGTGGGGAGCTGTTTTTT. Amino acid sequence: CASSQSWAAGGQGGELFF.

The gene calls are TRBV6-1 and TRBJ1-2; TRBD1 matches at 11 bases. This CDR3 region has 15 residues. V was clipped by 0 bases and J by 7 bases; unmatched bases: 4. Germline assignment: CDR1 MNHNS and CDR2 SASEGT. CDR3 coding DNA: TGTGCCAGCAGTGAAGCCCCGGGACAGGGGGGTGGCTACACCTTC. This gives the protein CASSEAPGQGGGYTF.

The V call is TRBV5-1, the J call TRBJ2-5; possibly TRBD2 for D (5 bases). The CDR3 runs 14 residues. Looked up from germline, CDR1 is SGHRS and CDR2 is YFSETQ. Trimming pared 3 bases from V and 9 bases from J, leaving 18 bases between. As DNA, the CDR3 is TGCGCCAGCAGCTCCCCGGAACCAGCGGCGGCCCAGTACTTC. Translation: CASSSPEPAAAQYF.

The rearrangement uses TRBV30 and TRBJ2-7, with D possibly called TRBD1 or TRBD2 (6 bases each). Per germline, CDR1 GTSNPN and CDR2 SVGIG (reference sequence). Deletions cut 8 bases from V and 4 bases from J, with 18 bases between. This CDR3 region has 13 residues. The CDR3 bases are TGTGCCCGCGCCGCCAGGGGAGGATACGAGCAGTACTTC. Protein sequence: CARAARGGYEQYF.

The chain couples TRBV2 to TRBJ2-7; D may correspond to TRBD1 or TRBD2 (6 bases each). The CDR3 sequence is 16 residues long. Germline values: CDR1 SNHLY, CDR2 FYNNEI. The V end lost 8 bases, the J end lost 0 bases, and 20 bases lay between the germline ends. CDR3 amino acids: CASSGGAAGASYEQYF. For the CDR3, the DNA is TGTGCCAGCTCTGGAGGGGCGGCAGGGGCCTCCTACGAGCAGTACTTC.